This T cell receptor beta chain comes out of a study of CD8+ T cells in alopecia areata. RNA extraction and reverse transcription yielded cDNA as sequencing template. The assay was immunoSEQ multiplex PCR, and TCRdb's table has in-frame clones only and misses some. The sample lists roughly 180,000 clones; 55% to 70% were seen once. CDR3 length: 13 residues. V lost 7 bases and J lost 5, with 14 bases in between. Germline CDR1 reads SNHLY; CDR2 reads FYNNEI. Study-level findings and limits: Alopecia totalis/universalis scalp especially showed more expanded CD8+ clones than normal scalp. In patients, TCRs were shared less clearly than in mice, and HLA may possibly be involved.

Concerning this clone: The antigen is undetermined.

Treatment given: oral pan-JAK inhibitor, 5-10 mg twice daily. It was from alopecia areata patients that lesional scalp punch biopsies and peripheral blood were collected. The sequences come from CD4+ T cells sorted from blood, collected at week 4, from a patient treated with tofacitinib. The chain carries TRBV2 and TRBJ1-1; TRBD1 is a possible D gene (5 bases). This receptor was obtained from a human donor with alopecia areata. CDR3 sequence (DNA): TGTGCCAGCACCCCTCAGGGTATTACTGAAGCTTTCTTT. Its protein product is CASTPQGITEAFF.